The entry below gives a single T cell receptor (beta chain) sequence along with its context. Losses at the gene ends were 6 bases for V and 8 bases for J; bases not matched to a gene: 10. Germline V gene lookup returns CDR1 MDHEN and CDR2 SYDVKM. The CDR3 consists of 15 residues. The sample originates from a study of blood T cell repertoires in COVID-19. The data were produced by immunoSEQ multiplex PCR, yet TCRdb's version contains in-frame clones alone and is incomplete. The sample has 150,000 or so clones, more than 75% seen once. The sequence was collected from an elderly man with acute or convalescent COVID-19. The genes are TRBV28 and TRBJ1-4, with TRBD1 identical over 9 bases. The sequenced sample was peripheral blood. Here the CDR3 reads CASRASGTGREKLFF. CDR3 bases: TGTGCCAGCAGAGCTTCCGGGACAGGGAGGGAAAAACTGTTTTTT.